This T cell receptor beta chain was identified during a study of radiation and T cells in renal cell carcinoma (TCRdb year 2020). Broadly, across the study: In total, about 50 samples underwent TCR beta sequencing: around 25 tumors plus 27 peripheral blood samples. The last blood draw occurred 4 weeks after radiation, at the same time as nephrectomy. In the approximately 53 samples combined, some 4,000,000 unique CDR3 nucleotide sequences were found, encoding about 2,700,000 unique CDR3 amino acid sequences.

For this clone: What this receptor recognizes is not known. Qualities for individual bases were not recorded, and no much larger clone is one base off.

The immunoSEQ kit was used, according to the manufacturer's recommendations, to generate TCR beta libraries from genomic DNA. To prepare libraries, a first multiplex PCR with proprietary primers was run, followed by a second PCR that added unique barcodes, and a bead cleanup was done after each round. Each sample batch included a kit-provided positive control reaction and a negative control reaction. The final libraries underwent checking on an Agilent 4200 TapeStation D1000 ScreenTape, volumetric pooling, and quantification by qPCR. An Illumina NextSeq500 fitted with a MidOutput 150-cycle cartridge performed the sequencing, running 156 Read1 cycles and 15 Index1 cycles with the kit's custom primers. The pooled library was loaded at around 1 pM with roughly 19% PhiX control spiked in. The published analysis was carried out like this. The vendor-processed data were analyzed in R, and a clonotype was defined as all T cells that share the same CDR3 nucleotide sequence. In the clone abundance analyses, frequencies in each sample were normalized to that sample's 10,000 most abundant clones. Public T cell clones, which averaged fewer than five per sample, were excluded before analysis. An abundance difference of at least 32-fold between compartments was the criterion for calling clonotypes tumor-enriched or baseline blood-enriched. A beta-binomial differential abundance model was used to identify clonotypes that expanded or contracted between blood time points. The Baroni-Urbani and Buser coefficient was used to measure tumor-blood repertoire similarity, and groups were compared with two-tailed Wilcoxon tests in R. Held by TCRdb, this immuneACCESS table contains in-frame sequences only and omits some clones. Under half of the omission traces to an unresolved V gene where checked; the cause of the rest is unknown. V and J calls and clone size follow that table, whereas D and trimming were derived from the DNA. The sample data list around 45,000 clones, and 65% to 85% of these were observed just once. The top ten constitute 25% to 30% of the sample.

The CDR3 runs 17 amino acids, cysteine and phenylalanine included. Here the CDR3 DNA is all that survives: 51 bases in frame from base 1. The V end gives up 2 bases and the J end 4 bases, leaving 11 bases in the junction not matched to a gene. From a lookup of the germline V gene, CDR1 and CDR2 are LGHNA and YSLEER. What the authors observed across the whole study: Dynamics of the blood repertoire were not tracked past 4 weeks after treatment. An increase in top tumor clonotypes in blood was observed from baseline to 2 weeks post-radiation, followed by contraction by 4 weeks, which was taken to suggest transient expansion of tumor-resident clones. Because the trial had a single-armed design, the trial could not examine how radiation dose or scheduling affected the TCR repertoire. Because pretreatment tumor biopsies were not available, the baseline intratumoral presence of clonotypes could not be determined.

The time point label corresponds to: blood 4 weeks post-SBRT, at nephrectomy. This specimen's treatment or condition label, per the study, means: 15 Gy SBRT to primary tumor, nephrectomy 4 weeks later. Samples came from a clinical trial, in which primary renal cell carcinomas received 15 Gy stereotactic body radiation therapy followed by nephrectomy 4 weeks later. To follow tumor-enriched clonotypes, peripheral blood was collected serially from radiation-treated patients at baseline and again at 2 weeks and 4 weeks after SBRT. All patients had renal cell carcinoma with clear cell pathology. Genomic DNA for TCR sequencing was prepared using the QIAamp DNA Blood Mini Kit (Qiagen). Samples were included in the analyses only if all quality control checks were passed.

The rearrangement joined TRBV4-3 to TRBJ2-1; 7 nucleotides in the junction match TRBD2. The sample was blood, taken from a patient whose treatment included radiotherapy and nephrectomy. The receptor was derived from an older woman with renal cell carcinoma. At the DNA level, the sequence is TGCGCCAGCAGCCAATCTCCCCTAGCGGCACTTTACAATGAGCAGTTCTTC. Its protein reads: CASSQSPLAALYNEQFF.